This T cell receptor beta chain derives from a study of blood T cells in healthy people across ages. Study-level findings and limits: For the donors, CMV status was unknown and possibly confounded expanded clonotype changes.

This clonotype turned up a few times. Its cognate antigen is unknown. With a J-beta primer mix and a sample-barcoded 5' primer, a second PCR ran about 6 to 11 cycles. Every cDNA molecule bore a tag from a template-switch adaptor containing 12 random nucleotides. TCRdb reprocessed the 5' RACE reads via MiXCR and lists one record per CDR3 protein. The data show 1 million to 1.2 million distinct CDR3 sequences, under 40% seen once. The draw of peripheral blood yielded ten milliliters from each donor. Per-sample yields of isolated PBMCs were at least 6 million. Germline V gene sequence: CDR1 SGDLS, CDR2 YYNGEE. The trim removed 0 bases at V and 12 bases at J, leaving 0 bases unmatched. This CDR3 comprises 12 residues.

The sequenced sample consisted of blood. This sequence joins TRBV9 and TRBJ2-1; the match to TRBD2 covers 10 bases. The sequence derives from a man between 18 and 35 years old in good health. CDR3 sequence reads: CASSVGTSGQFF. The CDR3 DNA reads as TGTGCCAGCAGCGTAGGGACTAGCGGGCAGTTCTTC.